Sequencing of this T cell receptor beta chain was carried out in a study of T cells in Graves' hyperthyroidism and ophthalmopathy. At the level of the study: Peripheral blood was taken when the disease was first diagnosed, before any treatment began.

This clonotype was detected a few times. A read error is possible here, since a much larger clone lies one base away. Germline CDR1 is DFQATT and CDR2 is SNEGSKA (reference sequence). Trimming took 5 bases from V and 9 from J, leaving 16 bases between them. This CDR3 contains 12 residues. Disease duration was under 3 months in the ophthalmopathy patients, who also had a Clinical Activity Score of at least 3 and a NOSPECS grade of at least 4. The PBMCs studied were ones that came from 10 ml fresh peripheral blood. The CDR3 regions of TCR beta were amplified from RNA transcripts. The study used the HTBI primer set for a first-round RT-PCR of the TCR CDR3. TCRdb re-called the multiplex PCR reads through MiXCR, storing one row per CDR3 protein. The sample carries around 250,000 distinct CDR3 sequences, less than 20% recorded once.

Sequenced input: blood. The TCR comes from a woman younger than 35 with Graves' ophthalmopathy. The chain has TRBV20-1 and TRBJ1-2; D not certain. CDR3 protein: CSAQDGPGRYTF. The CDR3 DNA sequence: TGCAGTGCTCAGGACGGTCCAGGCCGCTACACCTTC.